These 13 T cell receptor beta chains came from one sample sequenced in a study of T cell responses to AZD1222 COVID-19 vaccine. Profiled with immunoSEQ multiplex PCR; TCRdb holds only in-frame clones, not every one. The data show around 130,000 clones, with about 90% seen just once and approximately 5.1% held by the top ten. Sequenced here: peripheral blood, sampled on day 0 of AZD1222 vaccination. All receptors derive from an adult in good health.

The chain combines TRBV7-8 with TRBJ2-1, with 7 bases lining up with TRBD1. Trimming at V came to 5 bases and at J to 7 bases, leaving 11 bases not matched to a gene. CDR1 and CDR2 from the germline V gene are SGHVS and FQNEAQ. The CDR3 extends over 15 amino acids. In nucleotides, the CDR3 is TGTGCCAGCAGCCCCCCCGCCAGGGGGTCGAATGAGCAGTTCTTC. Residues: CASSPPARGSNEQFF.

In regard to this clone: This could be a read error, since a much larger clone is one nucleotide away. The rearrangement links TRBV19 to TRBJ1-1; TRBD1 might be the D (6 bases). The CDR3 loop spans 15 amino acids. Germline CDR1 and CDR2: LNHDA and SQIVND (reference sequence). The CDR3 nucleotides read TGTGCCAGTAAGGACAGCGCAAAGGGGAACACTAAAGCTTTCTTT. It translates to CASKDSAKGNTKAFF.

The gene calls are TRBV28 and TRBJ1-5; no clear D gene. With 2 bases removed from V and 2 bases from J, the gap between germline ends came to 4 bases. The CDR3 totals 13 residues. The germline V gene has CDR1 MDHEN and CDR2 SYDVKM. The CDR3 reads CASSLDGNQPQHF. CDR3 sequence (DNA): TGTGCCAGCAGTTTAGACGGCAATCAGCCCCAGCATTTT.

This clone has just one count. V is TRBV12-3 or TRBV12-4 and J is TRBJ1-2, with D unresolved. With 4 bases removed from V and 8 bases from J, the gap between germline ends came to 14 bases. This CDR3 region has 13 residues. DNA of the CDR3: TGTGCCAGCAGTTATATCCTCCCTAGGGGCTACACCTTC. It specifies CASSYILPRGYTF.

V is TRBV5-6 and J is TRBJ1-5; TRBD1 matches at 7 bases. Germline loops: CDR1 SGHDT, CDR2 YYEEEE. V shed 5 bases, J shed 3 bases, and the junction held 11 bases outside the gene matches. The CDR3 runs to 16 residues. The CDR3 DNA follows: TGTGCCAGCAGTCGGACAGGATCGCCGCACAATCAGCCCCAGCATTTT. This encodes CASSRTGSPHNQPQHF. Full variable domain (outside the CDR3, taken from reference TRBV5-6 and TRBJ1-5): DAGVTQSPTHLIKTRGQQVTLRCSPKSGHDTVSWYQQALGQGPQFIFQYYEEEERQRGNFPDRFSGHQFPNYSSELNVNALLLGDSALYLCASSRTGSPHNQPQHFGDGTRLSIL.

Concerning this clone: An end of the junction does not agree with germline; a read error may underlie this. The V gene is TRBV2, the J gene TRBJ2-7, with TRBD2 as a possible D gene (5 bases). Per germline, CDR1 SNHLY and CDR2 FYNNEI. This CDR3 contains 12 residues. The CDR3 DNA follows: TGTGCCAGCAGGGAAGACTACTACGAGCAGTACTTC. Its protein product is CASREDYYEQYF.

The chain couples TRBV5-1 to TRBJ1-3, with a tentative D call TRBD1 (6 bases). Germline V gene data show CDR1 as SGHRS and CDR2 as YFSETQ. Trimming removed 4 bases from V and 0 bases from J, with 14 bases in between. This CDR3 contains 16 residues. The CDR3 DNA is TGCGCCAGCAGCACGGACAGCCAGAGCTCTGGAAACACCATATATTTT. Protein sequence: CASSTDSQSSGNTIYF. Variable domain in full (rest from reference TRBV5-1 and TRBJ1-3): KAGVTQTPRYLIKTRGQQVTLSCSPISGHRSVSWYQQTPGQGLQFLFEYFSETQRNKGNFPGRFSGRQFSNSRSEMNVSTLELGDSALYLCASSTDSQSSGNTIYFGEGSWLTVV.

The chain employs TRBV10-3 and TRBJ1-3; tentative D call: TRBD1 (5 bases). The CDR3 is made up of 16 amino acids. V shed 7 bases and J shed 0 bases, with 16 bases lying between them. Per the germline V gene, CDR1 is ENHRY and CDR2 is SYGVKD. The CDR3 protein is CAIKDGTGSSGNTIYF. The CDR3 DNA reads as TGTGCCATCAAAGACGGGACGGGGAGCTCTGGAAACACCATATATTTT.

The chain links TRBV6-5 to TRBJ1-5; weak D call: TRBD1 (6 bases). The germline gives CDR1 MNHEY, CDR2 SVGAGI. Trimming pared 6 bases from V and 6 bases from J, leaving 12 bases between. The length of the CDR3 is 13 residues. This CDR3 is CASSGDIIQPQHF. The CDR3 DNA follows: TGTGCCAGCAGCGGGGACATAATTCAGCCCCAGCATTTT.

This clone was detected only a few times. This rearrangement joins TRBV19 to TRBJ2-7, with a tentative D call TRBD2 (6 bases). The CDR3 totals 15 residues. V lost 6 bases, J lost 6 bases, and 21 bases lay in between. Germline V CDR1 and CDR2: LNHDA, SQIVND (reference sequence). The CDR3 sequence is CASRRQSPSGGEQYF. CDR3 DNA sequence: TGTGCCAGTAGAAGACAGAGCCCTTCCGGGGGCGAGCAGTACTTC.

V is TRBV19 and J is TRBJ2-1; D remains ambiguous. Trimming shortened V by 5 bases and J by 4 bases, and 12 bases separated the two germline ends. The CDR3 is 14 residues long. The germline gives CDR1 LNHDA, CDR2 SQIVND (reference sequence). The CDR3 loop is CASSPPPSYNEQFF. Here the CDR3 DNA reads TGTGCCAGTAGTCCCCCCCCCAGTTACAATGAGCAGTTCTTC. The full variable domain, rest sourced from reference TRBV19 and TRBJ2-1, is DGGITQSPKYLFRKEGQNVTLSCEQNLNHDAMYWYRQDPGQGLRLIYYSQIVNDFQKGDIAEGYSVSREKKESFPLTVTSAQKNPTAFYLCASSPPPSYNEQFFGPGTRLTVL.

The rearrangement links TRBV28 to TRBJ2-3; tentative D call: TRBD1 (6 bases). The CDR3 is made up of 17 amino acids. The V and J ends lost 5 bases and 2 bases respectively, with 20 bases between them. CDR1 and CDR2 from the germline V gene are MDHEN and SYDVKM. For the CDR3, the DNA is TGTGCCAGCAGTCCATGGGGTGGACAGCTATCCACAGATACGCAGTATTTT. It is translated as CASSPWGGQLSTDTQYF.

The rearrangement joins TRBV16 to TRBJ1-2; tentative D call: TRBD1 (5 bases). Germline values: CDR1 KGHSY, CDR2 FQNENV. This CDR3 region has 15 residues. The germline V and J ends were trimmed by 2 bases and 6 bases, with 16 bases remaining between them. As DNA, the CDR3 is TGTGCCAGCAGCCAAGGCCGCCAGGGACCTAATGGCTACACCTTC. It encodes CASSQGRQGPNGYTF. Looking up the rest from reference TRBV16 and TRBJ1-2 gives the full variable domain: GEEVAQTPKHLVRGEGQKAKLYCAPIKGHSYVFWYQQVLKNEFKFLISFQNENVFDETGMPKERFSAKCLPNSPCSLEIQATKLEDSAVYFCASSQGRQGPNGYTFGSGTRLTVV.